The 22 T cell receptor beta chains listed next were all sequenced from one sample in a study of T-cell memory formation after mild COVID-19. From the 5' RACE reads, TCRdb called clonotypes with MiXCR, one entry per CDR3 protein. The data contain around 430,000 distinct CDR3 sequences, approximately 15% of them seen just once; the ten biggest clones take up 20% to 25%. The specimen was PBMCs or a T cell subset sorted from them (not recorded which). Source of these receptors: a man younger than 35 who had mild COVID-19 (a few samples of this study predate the infection). Cell type and time point are not known.

This chain connects TRBV7-3 to TRBJ2-7; TRBD2 aligns across 8 bases. Per the germline V gene, CDR1 is SGHTA and CDR2 is FQGTGA. The CDR3 contains 19 residues. Trimming removed 2 bases from V and 3 bases from J; junction bases left unmatched: 18. For the CDR3, the DNA is TGTGCCAGCAGCTTATCCCCCGAACAGCGGGGGACGGCCTTCTACGAGCAGTACGTC. Protein sequence: CASSLSPEQRGTAFYEQYV.

CDR3 sequence: CASTQKYSTDTQYF. Here the CDR3 DNA reads TGTGCCAGTACCCAGAAATATAGCACAGATACGCAGTATTTT. This chain uses TRBV19 with TRBJ2-3, with D unresolved. The CDR3 sequence is 14 residues long. V shed 7 bases and J shed 0 bases, with 11 bases lying between them. Germline-derived CDR1 and CDR2 are LNHDA and SQIVND (reference sequence).

This clonotype was seen a handful of times. This rearrangement joins TRBV7-6 to TRBJ2-5; D uncertain. The CDR3 length is 13 residues. Trimming cost V 5 bases and J 5 bases, with 12 bases left between them. CDR1 and CDR2 (germline): SGHVS, FNYEAQ. The CDR3 coding sequence is TGTGCCAGCAGCCCTCCCCATAGGGAGACCCAGTACTTC. Translating gives CASSPPHRETQYF.

This clonotype was seen a handful of times. The rearrangement joins TRBV4-1 to TRBJ1-1; D not resolved. Germline CDR1 reads MGHRA; CDR2 reads YSYEKL. This CDR3 is built from 14 residues. The ends were cut back, 3 bases at V and 1 base at J, with 9 bases in the middle. The CDR3 spells CASSQLTANTEAFF. CDR3 sequence (DNA): TGCGCCAGCAGCCAGCTTACAGCGAACACTGAAGCTTTCTTT.

The chain links TRBV15 to TRBJ1-5; 9 bases fit TRBD1. Germline V gene lookup returns CDR1 LNHNV and CDR2 YYDKDF (reference sequence). The CDR3 is made up of 15 amino acids. Trimming at V came to 7 bases and at J to 4 bases, leaving 8 bases not matched to a gene. The CDR3 protein is CATNWDRVRNQPQHF. The DNA of the CDR3 is TGTGCCACCAACTGGGACAGGGTGAGGAATCAGCCCCAGCATTTT.

In this sample, this clonotype turned up many times. This chain links TRBV6-5 with TRBJ1-1; weak D call: TRBD1 (5 bases). In germline, CDR1 is MNHEY, CDR2 SVGAGI. Trimming pared 2 bases from V and 8 bases from J, leaving 9 bases between. The CDR3 is 12 residues long. CDR3 nucleotide sequence: TGTGCCAGCAGTTACAGGGGTTCAGAAGCTTTCTTT. Its protein is CASSYRGSEAFF.

This clonotype was counted a few times. The chain links TRBV18 to TRBJ2-3; D uncertain. Germline V gene sequence: CDR1 KGHSH, CDR2 LQKENI. The CDR3 runs to 13 residues. The V and J ends lost 2 bases and 2 bases respectively, with 5 bases between them. The CDR3 loop is CASSPLNTDTQYF. The DNA for the CDR3 is TGTGCCAGCTCACCATTGAACACAGATACGCAGTATTTT.

This clonotype occurred a few times. V gene TRBV12-3 or TRBV12-4 combines with J gene TRBJ2-3; tentative D call: TRBD2 (6 bases). Deletions cut 4 bases from V and 5 bases from J, with 13 bases between. This CDR3 spans 14 amino acids. The CDR3 loop is CASSSGLGGDTQYF. In nucleotides, the CDR3 is TGTGCCAGCAGTTCGGGACTTGGGGGAGATACGCAGTATTTT.

The chain is built from TRBV20-1 and TRBJ2-7; tentatively, D is TRBD1 or TRBD2 (5 bases each). V shed 6 bases and J shed 2 bases, with 20 bases lying between them. The CDR3 covers 15 residues. CDR1 DFQATT and CDR2 SNEGSKA come from the germline V gene (reference sequence). The CDR3 protein is CSAPLWETAAYEQYF. CDR3 sequence (DNA): TGCAGTGCGCCCCTCTGGGAGACAGCAGCCTACGAGCAGTACTTC.

This clonotype was detected a few times. The rearrangement uses TRBV11-2 and TRBJ2-7; 10 bases are shared with TRBD2. Germline values: CDR1 SGHAT, CDR2 FQNNGV. CDR3 size: 15 residues. Unmatched junction bases numbered 9, after V lost 6 bases and J lost 4 bases. The CDR3, as DNA: TGTGCCAGCAGTTCCTGGGCTAGCGGGGGTTACGAGCAGTACGTC. It yields the protein CASSSWASGGYEQYV.

This chain links TRBV5-5 with TRBJ1-2; D is uncertain. Germline V lookup: CDR1 SGHKS, CDR2 YYEKEE (reference sequence). This CDR3 has 16 amino acids. Trimming removed 2 bases from V and 8 bases from J, with 22 bases in between. CDR3 sequence (DNA): TGTGCCAGCAGCTTCTCTTTGGACGGAGGCCGTGGGGGCTACACCTTC. It specifies CASSFSLDGGRGGYTF. Supplemented by reference TRBV5-5 and TRBJ1-2, the full variable domain reads DAGVTQSPTHLIKTRGQQVTLRCSPISGHKSVSWYQQVLGQGPQFIFQYYEKEERGRGNFPDRFSARQFPNYSSELNVNALLLGDSALYLCASSFSLDGGRGGYTFGSGTRLTVV.

The V gene is TRBV4-3, the J gene TRBJ1-1; a possible D gene is TRBD1 (6 bases). The CDR3 is 14 residues long. Deletions cut 0 bases from V and 4 bases from J, with 9 bases between. CDR1 LGHNA and CDR2 YSLEER come from the germline V gene. CDR3 region: CASSQEQGSTEAFF. The CDR3, as DNA: TGCGCCAGCAGCCAAGAACAGGGCTCCACTGAAGCTTTCTTT.

This clonotype showed up just a few times. This chain joins TRBV3-1 and TRBJ2-7; maybe TRBD1 (6 bases). CDR1 is LGHDT, CDR2 YNNKEL, per germline (reference sequence). Trimming pared 2 bases from V and 5 bases from J, leaving 7 bases between. The CDR3 runs to 12 residues. This CDR3 is CASSQQGNEQYF. The CDR3 nucleotides are TGTGCCAGCAGCCAACAGGGGAACGAGCAGTACTTC.

This clonotype was seen a few times. Since a much larger clone is just one base distant, this may be a read error. V and J are TRBV7-2 and TRBJ2-5; the match to TRBD2 covers 9 bases. The V gene end was trimmed by 1 base and the J gene end by 1 base; junction bases not matched to a gene: 1. The CDR3 runs to 15 residues. Germline V gives CDR1 SGHTA, CDR2 FQGNSA. The CDR3 nucleotides read TGTGCCAGCAGCTTAGGGACTAGCGTCCAAGAGACCCAGTACTTC. It yields the protein CASSLGTSVQETQYF.

The chain carries TRBV19 and TRBJ1-2, with D possibly matching TRBD1 (5 bases). Germline CDR1 reads LNHDA; CDR2 reads SQIVND (reference sequence). CDR3 length: 13 amino acids. Trimming left V 9 bases short and J 4 bases short, with 15 bases between. CDR3 in DNA: TGTGCCAGCAACAGGAGAAGGGGCTATGGCTACACCTTC. This sequence encodes CASNRRRGYGYTF.

This rearrangement joins TRBV24-1 to TRBJ2-3; 7 positions match TRBD1. Germline V gene sequence: CDR1 KGHDR, CDR2 SFDVKD. The CDR3 length is 16 residues. J was trimmed by 4 bases and V by 5 bases; bases with no gene match: 11. CDR3 nucleotides: TGTGCCACCAGTGGGCCAGGGACAGTTGTGGCAGATACGCAGTATTTT. This sequence encodes CATSGPGTVVADTQYF.

This clonotype was detected ten times or more. CDR3 sequence: CAISESGADTQYF. The DNA for the CDR3 is TGTGCCATCAGTGAGTCGGGAGCAGATACGCAGTATTTT. V and J are TRBV10-3 and TRBJ2-3; possible D gene TRBD2, 5 bases. This CDR3 is 13 amino acids long. V lost 0 bases and J 4 bases, leaving 5 bases between the germline ends. Germline V gene data show CDR1 as ENHRY and CDR2 as SYGVKD.

V usage is TRBV3-1 and J usage is TRBJ1-2, with 10 bases lining up with TRBD1. With 4 bases clipped from V and 6 bases from J, the junction kept 2 bases outside the gene matches. Looked up from germline, CDR1 is LGHDT and CDR2 is YNNKEL (reference sequence). There are 13 residues in the CDR3. CDR3 sequence: CASSRGQGNGYTF. The CDR3 nucleotides read TGTGCCAGCAGCCGGGGACAGGGGAATGGCTACACCTTC.

The chain joins TRBV11-2 to TRBJ2-2; TRBD1 agrees at 9 bases. Per germline, CDR1 SGHAT and CDR2 FQNNGV. The trim removed 0 bases at V and 5 bases at J, leaving 4 bases unmatched. CDR3 length: 16 residues. The CDR3 nucleotides are TGTGCCAGCAGCTTAGATCTACAGGGGGCGACCGGGGAGCTGTTTTTT. Translating gives CASSLDLQGATGELFF.

This chain joins TRBV28 and TRBJ1-1; D is unclear. The length of the CDR3 is 12 residues. CDR1 is MDHEN, CDR2 SYDVKM, per germline. The V end was cut by 4 bases, the J end by 7 bases, with 10 bases between. The chain's CDR3 is CASSSSHSEAFF. The CDR3 DNA is TGTGCCAGCAGTTCGTCACACAGTGAAGCTTTCTTT.

There are many counts of this clonotype. This chain joins TRBV4-2 and TRBJ1-1, with D maybe TRBD1 (5 bases). Germline V lookup: CDR1 LGHNA, CDR2 YNFKEQ. Trimming pared 4 bases from V and 5 bases from J, leaving 17 bases between. The CDR3 covers 15 residues. The CDR3 sequence is CASSPMGGGETEAFF. Written as DNA, the CDR3 is TGTGCCAGCAGCCCTATGGGGGGAGGGGAGACTGAAGCTTTCTTT.

This CDR3 is CASRNQDGGEAFF. For the CDR3, the DNA is TGTGCCAGCCGAAACCAGGACGGAGGTGAAGCTTTCTTT. This chain connects TRBV12-3 or TRBV12-4 to TRBJ1-1; unclear D gene. Trimming shortened V by 8 bases and J by 7 bases, and 17 bases separated the two germline ends. The length of the CDR3 is 13 residues.